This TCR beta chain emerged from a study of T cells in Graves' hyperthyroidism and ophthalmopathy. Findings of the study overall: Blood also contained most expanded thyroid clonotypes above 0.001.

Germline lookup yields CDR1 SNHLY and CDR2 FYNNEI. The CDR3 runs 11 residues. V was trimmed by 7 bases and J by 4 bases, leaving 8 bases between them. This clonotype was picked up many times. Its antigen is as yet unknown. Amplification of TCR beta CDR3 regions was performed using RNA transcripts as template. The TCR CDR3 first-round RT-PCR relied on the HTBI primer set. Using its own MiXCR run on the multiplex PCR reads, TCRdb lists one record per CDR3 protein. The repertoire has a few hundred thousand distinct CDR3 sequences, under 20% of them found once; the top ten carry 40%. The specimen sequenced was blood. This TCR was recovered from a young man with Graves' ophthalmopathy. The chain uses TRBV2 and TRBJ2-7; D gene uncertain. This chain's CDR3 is CASKQNYEQYF. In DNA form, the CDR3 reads TGTGCCAGCAAACAAAATTACGAGCAGTACTTC.